The 22 T cell receptor beta chains presented below share a single source sample, sequenced in a study of cytomegalovirus exposure and HLA in healthy donors (dated by TCRdb to 2016 to 2017). Library method: the immunoSEQ multiplex PCR assay. A mixture of 60 forward primers for TCR Vbeta segments and 13 reverse primers for TCR Jbeta segments was used in the multiplex PCR. Imported from immuneACCESS, the table was reduced by TCRdb to in-frame sequences with V and J called. These copies leave out some clones; in studies compared against another copy, an unresolved V gene accounts for under half, and the cause of the remainder is not known. This sample comprises approximately 250,000 clones, 78% of them detected only once. The ten largest clones add up to less than 0.6% of the sample. Sequenced input: PBMCs. These receptors all stem from a boy younger than 18 in good health and CMV-seronegative.

V usage is TRBV27 and J usage is TRBJ1-2; TRBD1 matches at 8 bases. Germline V CDR1 and CDR2: MNHEY, SMNVEV (reference sequence). Germline trimming cut 2 bases from V and 7 bases from J; bases unmatched to any gene: 9. CDR3 length equals 15 residues. This CDR3 is CASSLDTGGRSGYTF. In nucleotides, the CDR3 is TGTGCCAGCAGTTTAGATACAGGGGGGAGGAGTGGCTACACCTTC.

The V gene is TRBV4-2, the J gene TRBJ1-3; D uncertain. The CDR3 consists of 16 residues. Trimming shortened V by 1 base and J by 4 bases, and 14 bases separated the two germline ends. In germline, CDR1 is LGHNA, CDR2 YNFKEQ. CDR3 nucleotides: TGTGCCAGCAGCCAAGTCGGTCCACGGTCCGGAAACACCATATATTTT. Amino acids: CASSQVGPRSGNTIYF.

This clone was counted a few times. This chain connects TRBV30 to TRBJ2-1; D ambiguous. CDR3 length: 8 amino acids. Germline V gene sequence: CDR1 GTSNPN, CDR2 SVGIG (reference sequence). The CDR3 protein is CVLNEQFF. In nucleotides, the CDR3 is TGTGTTCTCAATGAGCAGTTCTTC.

The chain employs TRBV30 and TRBJ1-6, with TRBD1 identical over 7 bases. Germline loops: CDR1 GTSNPN, CDR2 SVGIG (reference sequence). The CDR3 totals 14 residues. Trimming cost V 3 bases and J 7 bases; bases outside gene matches: 6. The CDR3 here is CAWSLTGSNSPLHF. For the CDR3, the DNA is TGTGCCTGGAGCTTGACAGGGAGCAATTCACCCCTCCACTTT.

The chain employs TRBV29-1 and TRBJ1-1, with D possibly matching TRBD1 (6 bases). This CDR3 region has 13 residues. Trimming pared 6 bases from V and 3 bases from J, leaving 14 bases between. In germline, CDR1 is SQVTM, CDR2 ANQGSEA. The CDR3 reads CSVAPTGDTEAFF. The CDR3 DNA is TGCAGCGTGGCCCCGACAGGAGACACTGAAGCTTTCTTT.

The chain has TRBV5-5 and TRBJ1-5, with 8 bases aligning to TRBD1. Losses at the gene ends were 4 bases for V and 3 bases for J; bases not matched to a gene: 3. Germline CDR1 SGHKS, CDR2 YYEKEE (reference sequence). This CDR3 spans 14 amino acids. For the CDR3, the DNA is TGTGCCAGCAGCCCGACAGGGGTCAATCAGCCCCAGCATTTT. Its translation: CASSPTGVNQPQHF. The whole variable domain, filled in from reference TRBV5-5 and TRBJ1-5, reads DAGVTQSPTHLIKTRGQQVTLRCSPISGHKSVSWYQQVLGQGPQFIFQYYEKEERGRGNFPDRFSARQFPNYSSELNVNALLLGDSALYLCASSPTGVNQPQHFGDGTRLSIL.

V gene TRBV2 combines with J gene TRBJ1-1, with D hard to call. The CDR3 consists of 14 residues. Looked up from germline, CDR1 is SNHLY and CDR2 is FYNNEI. Trimming shortened V by 5 bases and J by 0 bases, and 10 bases separated the two germline ends. This CDR3 is CASSINSLNTEAFF. CDR3 sequence (DNA): TGTGCCAGCAGTATAAACTCGCTGAACACTGAAGCTTTCTTT.

Comment on this clone: Other DNA sequences in the same sample also yield this CDR3. This chain joins TRBV5-4 and TRBJ1-1, with D possibly matching TRBD1 (5 bases). Germline CDR1 reads SGHNT; CDR2 reads YYREEE (reference sequence). Trimming shortened V by 3 bases and J by 0 bases, and 12 bases separated the two germline ends. CDR3 length: 15 amino acids. Here the CDR3 reads CASSSRAVLNTEAFF. CDR3 in DNA: TGTGCCAGCAGCTCCAGGGCGGTATTGAACACTGAAGCTTTCTTT.

In this sample, this clone turned up a few times. The chain uses TRBV12-5 and TRBJ2-3, with D possibly being TRBD2 (5 bases). Per germline, CDR1 LGHNT and CDR2 FRNRAP. Trimming stripped 7 bases from V and 8 bases from J, with 13 bases between. The CDR3 runs to 12 residues. The CDR3, as DNA: TGTGCTAGTGTCCCCCTCCGGGGTACGCAGTATTTT. Translated: CASVPLRGTQYF. Together with reference TRBV12-5 and TRBJ2-3, the CDR3 gives the full variable domain: DARVTQTPRHKVTEMGQEVTMRCQPILGHNTVFWYRQTMMQGLELLAYFRNRAPLDDSGMPKDRFSAEMPDATLATLKIQPSEPRDSAVYFCASVPLRGTQYFGPGTRLTVL.

The V call is TRBV25-1, the J call TRBJ2-5, with 14 bases lining up with TRBD2. Germline CDR1 and CDR2: MGHDK and SYGVNS. Trimming removed 2 bases from V and 5 bases from J; junction bases left unmatched: 4. The CDR3 has 16 amino acids. In DNA form, the CDR3 reads TGTGCCAGCAGTGAAGGGACTAGCGGGAGTTGGGAGACCCAGTACTTC. This sequence encodes CASSEGTSGSWETQYF.

The gene calls are TRBV7-9 and TRBJ1-3; 8 bases fit TRBD1. This CDR3 has 17 amino acids. Germline V gene sequence: CDR1 SEHNR, CDR2 FQNEAQ (reference sequence). The V segment lost 5 bases and the J segment 4 bases; nucleotides outside the gene matches: 13. DNA for the CDR3: TGTGCCAGCAGCGCGTATCTTGCAGGGGGCCCCGGAAACACCATATATTTT. This encodes CASSAYLAGGPGNTIYF.

J is TRBJ1-1 and V is TRBV11-3; D is uncertain. This CDR3 has 14 amino acids. Germline CDR1 SGHNT, CDR2 YENEEA. V lost 4 bases and J lost 5, with 14 bases in between. CDR3 residues: CASSYEIDRTEAFF. CDR3 DNA sequence: TGTGCCAGCAGCTACGAGATAGATCGAACTGAAGCTTTCTTT.

V is TRBV21-1 and J is TRBJ2-7; the listed D gene, TRBD2, was not tested against the DNA. TRBV21-1 is reported as a pseudogene. The CDR3 covers 14 residues. This CDR3 is CASSKGLATREQYF. DNA for the CDR3: TGTGCCAGCAGCAAAGGACTAGCGACTCGGGAGCAGTACTTC.

The chain uses TRBV27 and TRBJ2-5; 8 positions agree with TRBD2. The CDR3 has 14 residues. With 4 bases clipped from V and 5 bases from J, the junction kept 6 bases outside the gene matches. CDR1 is MNHEY and CDR2 is SMNVEV in the germline V gene (reference sequence). The CDR3: CASSSSPGGETQYF. The CDR3 bases are TGTGCCAGCAGTTCCTCCCCGGGGGGGGAGACCCAGTACTTC.

The chain links TRBV5-4 to TRBJ2-7; TRBD1 aligns across 8 bases. V gave up 3 bases and J gave up 3 bases; unmatched junction bases: 8. The germline gives CDR1 SGHNT, CDR2 YYREEE (reference sequence). The CDR3 is 15 amino acids. The CDR3 loop reads CASSWGTGAFYEQYF. For the CDR3, the DNA is TGTGCCAGCAGCTGGGGGACAGGTGCCTTCTACGAGCAGTACTTC.

This chain uses TRBV5-1 with TRBJ2-5; possibly TRBD2 for D (5 bases). This CDR3 comprises 14 residues. Germline CDR1 and CDR2: SGHRS and YFSETQ. V was clipped by 0 bases and J by 2 bases, with 8 bases between them. This CDR3 is CASSLVGEQETQYF. For the CDR3, the DNA is TGCGCCAGCAGCTTGGTTGGGGAGCAAGAGACCCAGTACTTC.

This chain connects TRBV19 to TRBJ1-2; D gene uncertain. Per germline, CDR1 LNHDA and CDR2 SQIVND (reference sequence). Deletions cut 5 bases from V and 5 bases from J, with 6 bases between. The CDR3 runs 11 residues. The CDR3 region is CASSWLYGYTF. The DNA for the CDR3 is TGTGCCAGTAGTTGGCTGTATGGCTACACCTTC.

The chain employs TRBV11-3 and TRBJ2-7; TRBD1 agrees at 7 bases. The CDR3 spans 13 residues. V lost 5 bases and J lost 5; bases outside the gene matches: 6. Germline V gives CDR1 SGHNT, CDR2 YENEEA. DNA for the CDR3: TGTGCCAGCAGCATAACAGGGGACCACGAGCAGTACTTC. This codes for CASSITGDHEQYF.

Concerning this clone itself: A junction boundary mismatches the germline segment, possibly from a read error. The same CDR3 arises from other DNA sequences in this sample as well. The chain combines TRBV2 with TRBJ2-3; 8 bases align to TRBD2. Germline CDR1 is SNHLY and CDR2 is FYNNEI. This CDR3 has 13 amino acids. The CDR3 nucleotides read TGTGCTAGCAGAGCGGGAGTGGCAGATACGCAGTATTTT. Encoded protein: CASRAGVADTQYF.

This clone appeared once. This chain links TRBV2 with TRBJ2-2; tentative D call: TRBD2 (6 bases). CDR1 is SNHLY and CDR2 is FYNNEI in the germline V gene. The CDR3 spans 20 residues. V was clipped by 5 bases and J by 3 bases, with 28 bases between them. DNA for the CDR3: TGTGCCAGCAGTATACCCGGGACCCCGGGGGAGGACGACGACACCGGGGAGCTGTTTTTT. Its translation: CASSIPGTPGEDDDTGELFF.

The rearrangement uses TRBV7-9 and TRBJ2-3; 11 bases are shared with TRBD2. CDR1 and CDR2 from the germline V gene are SEHNR and FQNEAQ (reference sequence). CDR3 length equals 16 residues. V lost 5 bases, J lost 0 bases, and 4 bases stayed unmatched. In nucleotides, the CDR3 is TGTGCCAGCAGCCAACTAGCGGGGGCTAGCACAGATACGCAGTATTTT. This encodes CASSQLAGASTDTQYF.

This sequence joins TRBV7-3 and TRBJ2-7; no definite D call. This CDR3 has 13 residues. V was trimmed by 0 bases and J by 6 bases, leaving 9 bases between them. Per germline, CDR1 SGHTA and CDR2 FQGTGA. CDR3 DNA sequence: TGTGCCAGCAGCTTAACCCCCTTTTCCGAGCAGTACTTC. Translated, it gives CASSLTPFSEQYF.